Listed here is a single T cell receptor beta chain. The antigen is not known. Sequencing was performed with immunoSEQ multiplex PCR; in TCRdb, only in-frame clones are kept and a portion is missing. The data hold tens of thousands of clones, with 91% observed a single time. The sample belongs to a study of T cell responses to AZD1222 COVID-19 vaccine. Study-wide results and caveats: Spike-specific TCR repertoires showed rising breadth and depth after two AZD1222 doses. The sample set comprised mostly white British donors with more females, and clonal diversity was possibly underestimated. No repertoire was sampled before or during the peak T cell response, only after it.

V shed 10 bases and J shed 4 bases, with 19 bases lying between them. The CDR3 contains 14 residues. Germline CDR1 and CDR2: SGHVS and FQNEAQ. The genes are TRBV7-8 and TRBJ1-1; D gene uncertain. The sequenced sample was peripheral blood, obtained on day 0 of MenACWY control vaccination. The receptor was isolated from an adult in good health. The CDR3 region is CATRRTELGTEAFF. The CDR3 DNA reads TGTGCCACCCGGAGGACGGAGCTAGGCACTGAAGCTTTCTTT. Looking up the rest from reference TRBV7-8 and TRBJ1-1 gives the full variable domain: GAGVSQSPRYKVAKRGQDVALRCDPISGHVSLFWYQQALGQGPEFLTYFQNEAQLDKSGLPSDRFFAERPEGSVSTLKIQRTQQEDSAVYLCATRRTELGTEAFFGQGTRLTVV.